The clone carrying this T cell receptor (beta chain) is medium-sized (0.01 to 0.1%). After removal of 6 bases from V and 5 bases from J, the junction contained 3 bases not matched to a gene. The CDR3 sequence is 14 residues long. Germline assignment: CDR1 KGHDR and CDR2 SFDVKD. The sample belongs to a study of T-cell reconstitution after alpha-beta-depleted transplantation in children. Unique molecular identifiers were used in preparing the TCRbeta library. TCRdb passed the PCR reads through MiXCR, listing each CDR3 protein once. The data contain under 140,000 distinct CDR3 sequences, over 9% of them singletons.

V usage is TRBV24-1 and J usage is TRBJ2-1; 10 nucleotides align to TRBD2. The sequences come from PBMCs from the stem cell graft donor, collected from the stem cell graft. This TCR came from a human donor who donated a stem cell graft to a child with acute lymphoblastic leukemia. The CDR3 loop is CATSSGGADNEQFF. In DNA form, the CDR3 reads TGTGCCACCAGTAGCGGGGGGGCCGACAATGAGCAGTTCTTC.